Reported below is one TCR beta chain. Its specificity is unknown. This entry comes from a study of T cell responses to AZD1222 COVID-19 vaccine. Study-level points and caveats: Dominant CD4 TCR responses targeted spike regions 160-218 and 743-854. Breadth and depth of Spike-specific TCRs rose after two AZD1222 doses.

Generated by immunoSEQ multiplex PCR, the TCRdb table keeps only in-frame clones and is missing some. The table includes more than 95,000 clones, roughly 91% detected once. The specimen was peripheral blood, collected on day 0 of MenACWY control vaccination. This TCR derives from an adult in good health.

CDR3 DNA: TGTGCCAGCAGTTACAGAGCAAGTTACGAGCAGTACTTC. It translates to CASSYRASYEQYF. This sequence joins TRBV6-5 and TRBJ2-7, with D hard to call. Trimming took off 2 bases at V and 4 bases at J, with 9 bases between the two ends. Germline V gives CDR1 MNHEY, CDR2 SVGAGI. This CDR3 is built from 13 residues.